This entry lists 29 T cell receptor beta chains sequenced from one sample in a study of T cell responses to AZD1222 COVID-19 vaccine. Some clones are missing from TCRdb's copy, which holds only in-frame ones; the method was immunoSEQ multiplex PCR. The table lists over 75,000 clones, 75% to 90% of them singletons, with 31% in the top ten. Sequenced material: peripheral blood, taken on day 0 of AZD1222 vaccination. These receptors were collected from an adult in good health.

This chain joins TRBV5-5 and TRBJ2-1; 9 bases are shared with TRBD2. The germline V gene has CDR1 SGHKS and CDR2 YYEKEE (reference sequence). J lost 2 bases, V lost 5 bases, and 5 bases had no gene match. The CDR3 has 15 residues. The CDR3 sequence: CASRGTSRPYNEQFF. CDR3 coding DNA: TGTGCCAGCAGGGGGACTAGCCGACCCTACAATGAGCAGTTCTTC.

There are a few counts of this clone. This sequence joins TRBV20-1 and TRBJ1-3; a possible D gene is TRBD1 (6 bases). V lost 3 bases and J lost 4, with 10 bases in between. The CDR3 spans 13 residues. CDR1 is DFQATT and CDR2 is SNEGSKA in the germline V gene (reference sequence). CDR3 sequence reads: CSASRTGGNTIYF. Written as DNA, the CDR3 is TGCAGTGCTAGTAGAACAGGGGGAAACACCATATATTTT.

The CDR3 DNA is TGTGCCACCAGTGACTCGACAGGGACCTACGAGCAGTACTTC. Its protein product is CATSDSTGTYEQYF. V is TRBV24-1 and J is TRBJ2-7; 7 bases match TRBD1. The germline V gene encodes CDR1 KGHDR and CDR2 SFDVKD. The CDR3 consists of 14 residues. J gave up 2 bases and V 4 bases, and 4 bases lay outside the gene matches.

CDR3 in DNA: TGTGCCAGCAGTCCATCGACAAGCTCCTATAATTCACCCCTCCACTTT. It translates to CASSPSTSSYNSPLHF. The rearrangement links TRBV28 to TRBJ1-6, with D unclear. Germline CDR1 is MDHEN and CDR2 is SYDVKM. Trimming left V 5 bases short and J 0 bases short, with 11 bases between. CDR3 length: 16 amino acids.

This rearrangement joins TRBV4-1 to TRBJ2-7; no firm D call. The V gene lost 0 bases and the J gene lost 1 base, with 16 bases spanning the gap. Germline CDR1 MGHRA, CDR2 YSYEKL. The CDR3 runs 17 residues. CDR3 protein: CASSQDFPATLSYEQYF. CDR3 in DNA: TGCGCCAGCAGCCAAGATTTTCCGGCCACACTATCCTACGAGCAGTACTTC.

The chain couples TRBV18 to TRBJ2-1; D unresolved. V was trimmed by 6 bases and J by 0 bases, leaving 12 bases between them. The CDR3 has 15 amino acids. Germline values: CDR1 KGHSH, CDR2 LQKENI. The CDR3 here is CASSLDLSSYNEQFF. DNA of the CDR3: TGTGCCAGCTCTCTGGACCTGAGCTCCTACAATGAGCAGTTCTTC. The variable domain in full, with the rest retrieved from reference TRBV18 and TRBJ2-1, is NAGVMQNPRHLVRRRGQEARLRCSPMKGHSHVYWYRQLPEEGLKFMVYLQKENIIDESGMPKERFSAEFPKEGPSILRIQQVVRGDSAAYFCASSLDLSSYNEQFFGPGTRLTVL.

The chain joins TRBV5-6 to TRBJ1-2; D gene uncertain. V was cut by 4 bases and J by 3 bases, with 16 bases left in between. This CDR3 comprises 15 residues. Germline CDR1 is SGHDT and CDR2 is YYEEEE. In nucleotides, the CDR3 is TGTGCCAGCAGCCTACCCTCTAAAACCGACTATGGCTACACCTTC. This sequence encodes CASSLPSKTDYGYTF.

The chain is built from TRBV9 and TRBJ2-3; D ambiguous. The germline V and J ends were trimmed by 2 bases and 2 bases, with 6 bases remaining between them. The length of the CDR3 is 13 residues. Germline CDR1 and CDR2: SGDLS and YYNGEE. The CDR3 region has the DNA TGTGCCAGCAGCGTTGCGCCCACAGATACGCAGTATTTT. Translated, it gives CASSVAPTDTQYF.

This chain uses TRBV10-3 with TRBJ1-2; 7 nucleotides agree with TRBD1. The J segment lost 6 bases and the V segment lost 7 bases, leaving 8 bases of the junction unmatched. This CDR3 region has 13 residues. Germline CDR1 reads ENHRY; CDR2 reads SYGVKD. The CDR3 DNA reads TGTGCCATCAATTCGGGACAGCGTGATGGCTACACCTTC. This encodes CAINSGQRDGYTF.

The CDR3 spells CASSLASGPFSYEQYF. The CDR3 nucleotides are TGTGCCAGCAGCTTAGCTAGCGGCCCGTTCTCCTACGAGCAGTACTTC. The gene calls are TRBV7-8 and TRBJ2-7; possible D gene TRBD2, 6 bases. Trimming took 0 bases from V and 0 from J, leaving 12 bases between them. The CDR3 has 16 amino acids. CDR1 and CDR2 from the germline V gene are SGHVS and FQNEAQ.

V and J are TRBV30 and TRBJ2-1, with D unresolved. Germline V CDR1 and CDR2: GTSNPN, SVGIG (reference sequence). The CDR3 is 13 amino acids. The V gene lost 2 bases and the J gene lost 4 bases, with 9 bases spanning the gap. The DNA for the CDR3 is TGTGCCTGGAGTTCTTCGAGTTACAATGAGCAGTTCTTC. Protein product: CAWSSSSYNEQFF. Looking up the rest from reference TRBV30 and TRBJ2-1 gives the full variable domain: SQTIHQWPATLVQPVGSPLSLECTVEGTSNPNLYWYRQAAGRGLQLLFYSVGIGQISSEVPQNLSASRPQDRQFILSSKKLLLSDSGFYLCAWSSSSYNEQFFGPGTRLTVL.

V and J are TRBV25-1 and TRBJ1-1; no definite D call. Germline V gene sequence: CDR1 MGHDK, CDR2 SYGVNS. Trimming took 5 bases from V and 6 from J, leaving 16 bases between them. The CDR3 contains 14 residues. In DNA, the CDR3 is TGTGCCAGCAGTCAACGAGTAGGGCACGCTGAAGCTTTCTTT. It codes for CASSQRVGHAEAFF.

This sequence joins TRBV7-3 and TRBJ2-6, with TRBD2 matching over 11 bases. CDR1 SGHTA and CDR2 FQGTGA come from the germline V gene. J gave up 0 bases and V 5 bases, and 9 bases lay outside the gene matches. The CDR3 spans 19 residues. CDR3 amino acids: CASSTTSGRGGSGANVLTF. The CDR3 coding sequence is TGTGCCAGCAGCACCACTAGCGGGAGAGGCGGCTCTGGGGCCAACGTCCTGACTTTC.

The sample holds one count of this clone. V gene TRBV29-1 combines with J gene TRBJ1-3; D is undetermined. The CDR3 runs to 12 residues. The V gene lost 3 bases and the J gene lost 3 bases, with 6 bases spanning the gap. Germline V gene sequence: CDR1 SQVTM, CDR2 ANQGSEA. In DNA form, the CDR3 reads TGCAGCGTTGACCGGGGTGGAAACACCATATATTTT. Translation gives CSVDRGGNTIYF.

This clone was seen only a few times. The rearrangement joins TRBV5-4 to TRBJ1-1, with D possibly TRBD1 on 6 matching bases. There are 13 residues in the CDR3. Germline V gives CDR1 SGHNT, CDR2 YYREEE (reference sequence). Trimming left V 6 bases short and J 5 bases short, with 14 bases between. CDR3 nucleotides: TGTGCCAGCAAGCAGGGGCCTAGAACTGAAGCTTTCTTT. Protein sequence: CASKQGPRTEAFF.

CDR3 bases: TGTGCCAGCAATAACAGGGGGACCCTCAATCAGCCCCAGCATTTT. It yields the protein CASNNRGTLNQPQHF. This rearrangement joins TRBV6-5 to TRBJ1-5, with 8 bases matching TRBD1. Unmatched junction bases numbered 8, after V lost 7 bases and J lost 3 bases. Germline values: CDR1 MNHEY, CDR2 SVGAGI. This CDR3 is built from 15 residues.

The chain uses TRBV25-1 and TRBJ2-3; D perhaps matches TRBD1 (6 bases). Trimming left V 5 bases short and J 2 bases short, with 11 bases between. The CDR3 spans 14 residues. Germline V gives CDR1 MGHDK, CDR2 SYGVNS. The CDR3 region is CASSRAGVTDTQYF. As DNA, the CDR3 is TGTGCCAGCAGTCGGGCAGGGGTCACAGATACGCAGTATTTT.

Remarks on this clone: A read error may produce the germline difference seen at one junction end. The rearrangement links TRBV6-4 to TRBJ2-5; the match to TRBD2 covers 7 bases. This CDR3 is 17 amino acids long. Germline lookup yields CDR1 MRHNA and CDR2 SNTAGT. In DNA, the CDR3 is TGTGCCAGCAGTGACGGTGGGATGGGCGGGAGCCAAGAGGCCCAGTACTTC. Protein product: CASSDGGMGGSQEAQYF.

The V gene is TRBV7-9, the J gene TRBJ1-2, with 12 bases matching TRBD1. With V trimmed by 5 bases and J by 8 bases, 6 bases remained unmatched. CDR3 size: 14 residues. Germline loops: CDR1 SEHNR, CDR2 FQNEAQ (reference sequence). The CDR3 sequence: CASSTGQGAYGYTF. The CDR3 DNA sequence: TGTGCCAGCAGCACGGGACAGGGGGCTTACGGCTACACCTTC.

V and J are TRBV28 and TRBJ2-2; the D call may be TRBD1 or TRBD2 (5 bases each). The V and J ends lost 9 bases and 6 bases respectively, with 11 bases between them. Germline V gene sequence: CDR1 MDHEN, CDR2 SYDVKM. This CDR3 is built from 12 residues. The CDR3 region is CASLRGPGELFF. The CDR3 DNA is TGTGCCAGTTTACGGGGACCCGGGGAGCTGTTTTTT.

The CDR3 region has the DNA TGTGCCAGCGGGGGGACTAGCGGTGAAAACATTCAGTACTTC. Its protein product is CASGGTSGENIQYF. The chain links TRBV2 to TRBJ2-4, with TRBD2 matching 11 bases. V lost 8 bases to trimming and J lost 5 bases; unmatched junction nucleotides: 5. Germline lookup yields CDR1 SNHLY and CDR2 FYNNEI. The CDR3 totals 14 residues.

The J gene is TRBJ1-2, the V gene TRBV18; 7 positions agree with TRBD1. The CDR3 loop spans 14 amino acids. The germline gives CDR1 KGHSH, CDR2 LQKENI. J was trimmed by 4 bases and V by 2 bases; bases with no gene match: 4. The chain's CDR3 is CASSPGTELYGYTF. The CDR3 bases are TGTGCCAGCTCACCAGGGACAGAACTCTATGGCTACACCTTC.

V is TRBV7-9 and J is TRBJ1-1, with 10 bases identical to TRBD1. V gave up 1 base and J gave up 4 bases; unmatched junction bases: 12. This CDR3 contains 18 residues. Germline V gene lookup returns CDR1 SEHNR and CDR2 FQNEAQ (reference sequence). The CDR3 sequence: CASSLGPRTGGEGTEAFF. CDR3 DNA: TGTGCCAGCAGCTTAGGCCCCCGGACAGGGGGTGAAGGCACTGAAGCTTTCTTT.

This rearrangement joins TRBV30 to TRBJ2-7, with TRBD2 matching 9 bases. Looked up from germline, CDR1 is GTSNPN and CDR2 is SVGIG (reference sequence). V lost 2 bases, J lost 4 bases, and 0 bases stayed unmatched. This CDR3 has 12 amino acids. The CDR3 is CAWSLAGYEQYF. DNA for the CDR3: TGTGCCTGGAGTCTAGCGGGATACGAGCAGTACTTC.

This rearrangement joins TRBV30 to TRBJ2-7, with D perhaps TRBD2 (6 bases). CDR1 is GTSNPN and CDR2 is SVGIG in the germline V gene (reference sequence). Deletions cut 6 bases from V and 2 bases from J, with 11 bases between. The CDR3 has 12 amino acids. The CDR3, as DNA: TGTGCCTGCCGGGACTCCACCTACGAGCAGTACTTC. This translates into CACRDSTYEQYF.

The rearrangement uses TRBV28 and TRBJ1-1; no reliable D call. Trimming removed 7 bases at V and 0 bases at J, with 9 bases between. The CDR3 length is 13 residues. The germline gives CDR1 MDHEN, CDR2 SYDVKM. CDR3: CASNPDMNTEAFF. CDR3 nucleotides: TGTGCCAGCAACCCAGACATGAACACTGAAGCTTTCTTT.

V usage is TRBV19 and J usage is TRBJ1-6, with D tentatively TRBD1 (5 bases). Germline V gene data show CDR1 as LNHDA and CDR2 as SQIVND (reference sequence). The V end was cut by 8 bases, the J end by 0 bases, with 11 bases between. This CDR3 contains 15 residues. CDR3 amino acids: CASWDGSSYNSPLHF. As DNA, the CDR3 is TGTGCCAGTTGGGACGGAAGCTCCTATAATTCACCCCTCCACTTT. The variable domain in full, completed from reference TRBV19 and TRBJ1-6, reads DGGITQSPKYLFRKEGQNVTLSCEQNLNHDAMYWYRQDPGQGLRLIYYSQIVNDFQKGDIAEGYSVSREKKESFPLTVTSAQKNPTAFYLCASWDGSSYNSPLHFGNGTRLTVT.

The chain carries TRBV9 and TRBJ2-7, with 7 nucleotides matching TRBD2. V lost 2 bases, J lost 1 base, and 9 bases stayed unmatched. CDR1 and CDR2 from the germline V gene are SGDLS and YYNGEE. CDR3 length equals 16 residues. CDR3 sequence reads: CASSVGLVGGSYEQYF. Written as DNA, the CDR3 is TGTGCCAGCAGCGTCGGACTAGTCGGCGGTTCCTACGAGCAGTACTTC.

CDR3 DNA sequence: TGTGCCAGCAGCTTGGACAGGGGGCTCTACGAGCAGTACTTC. It specifies CASSLDRGLYEQYF. The chain employs TRBV5-6 and TRBJ2-7; 9 positions agree with TRBD1. Germline trimming cut 0 bases from V and 3 bases from J; bases unmatched to any gene: 1. Germline V CDR1 and CDR2: SGHDT, YYEEEE. The CDR3 has 14 residues.